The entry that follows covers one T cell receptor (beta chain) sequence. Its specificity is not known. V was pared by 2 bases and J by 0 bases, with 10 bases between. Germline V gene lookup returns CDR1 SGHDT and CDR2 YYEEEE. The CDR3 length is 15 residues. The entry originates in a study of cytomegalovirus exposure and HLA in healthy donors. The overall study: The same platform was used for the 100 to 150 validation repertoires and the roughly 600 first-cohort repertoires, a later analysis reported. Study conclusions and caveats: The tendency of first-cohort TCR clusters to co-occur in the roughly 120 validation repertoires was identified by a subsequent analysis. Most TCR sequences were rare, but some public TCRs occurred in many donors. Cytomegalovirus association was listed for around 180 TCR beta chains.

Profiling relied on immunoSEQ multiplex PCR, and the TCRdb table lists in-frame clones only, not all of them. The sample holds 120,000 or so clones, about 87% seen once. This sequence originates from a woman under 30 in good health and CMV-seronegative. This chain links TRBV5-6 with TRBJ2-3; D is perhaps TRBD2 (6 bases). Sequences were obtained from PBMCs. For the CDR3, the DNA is TGTGCCAGCAGCTTCTGGGACTTCAGCACAGATACGCAGTATTTT. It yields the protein CASSFWDFSTDTQYF. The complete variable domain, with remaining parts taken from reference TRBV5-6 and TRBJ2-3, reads DAGVTQSPTHLIKTRGQQVTLRCSPKSGHDTVSWYQQALGQGPQFIFQYYEEEERQRGNFPDRFSGHQFPNYSSELNVNALLLGDSALYLCASSFWDFSTDTQYFGPGTRLTVL.